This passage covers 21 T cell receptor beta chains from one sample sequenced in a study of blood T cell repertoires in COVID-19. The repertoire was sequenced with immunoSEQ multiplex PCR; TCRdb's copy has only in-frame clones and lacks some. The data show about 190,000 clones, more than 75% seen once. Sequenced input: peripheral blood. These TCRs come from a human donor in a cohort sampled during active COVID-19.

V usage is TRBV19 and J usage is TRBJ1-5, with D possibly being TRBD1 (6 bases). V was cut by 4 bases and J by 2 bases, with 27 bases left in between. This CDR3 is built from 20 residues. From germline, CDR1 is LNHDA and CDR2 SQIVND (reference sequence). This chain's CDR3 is CASSTITGGVQGIGNQPQHF. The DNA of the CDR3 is TGTGCCAGTAGTACTATAACTGGGGGGGTGCAGGGGATCGGCAATCAGCCCCAGCATTTT.

CDR3 residues: CASSYAERGAFF. CDR3 coding DNA: TGTGCCAGCAGTTACGCCGAGCGGGGAGCTTTCTTT. The rearrangement links TRBV6-6 to TRBJ1-1; D remains ambiguous. The V gene lost 2 bases and the J gene lost 10 bases, with 11 bases spanning the gap. Germline V gene data show CDR1 as MNHNY and CDR2 as SVGAGI (reference sequence). The CDR3 spans 12 residues.

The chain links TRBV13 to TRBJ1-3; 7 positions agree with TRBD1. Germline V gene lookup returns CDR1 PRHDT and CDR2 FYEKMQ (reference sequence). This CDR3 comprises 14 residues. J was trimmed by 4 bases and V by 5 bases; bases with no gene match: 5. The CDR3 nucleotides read TGTGCCAGCAGCCTTACAGGGGCAGGAAACACCATATATTTT. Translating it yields CASSLTGAGNTIYF.

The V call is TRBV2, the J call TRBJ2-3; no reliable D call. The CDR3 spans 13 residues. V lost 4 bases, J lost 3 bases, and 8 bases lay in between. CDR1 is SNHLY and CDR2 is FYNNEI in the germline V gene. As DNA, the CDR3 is TGTGCCAGCAGTGTCGGTAGTACAGATACGCAGTATTTT. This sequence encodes CASSVGSTDTQYF.

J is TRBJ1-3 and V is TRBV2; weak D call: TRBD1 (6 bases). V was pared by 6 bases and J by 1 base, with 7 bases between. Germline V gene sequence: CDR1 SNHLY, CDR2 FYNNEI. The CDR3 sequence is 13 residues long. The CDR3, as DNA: TGTGCCAGCAGCCAGGGGTCTGGAAACACCATATATTTT. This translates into CASSQGSGNTIYF.

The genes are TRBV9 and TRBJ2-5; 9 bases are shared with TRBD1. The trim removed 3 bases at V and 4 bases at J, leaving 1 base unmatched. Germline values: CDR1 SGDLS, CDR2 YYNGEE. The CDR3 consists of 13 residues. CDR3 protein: CASSAGQGETQYF. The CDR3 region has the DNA TGTGCCAGCAGCGCGGGACAGGGAGAGACCCAGTACTTC. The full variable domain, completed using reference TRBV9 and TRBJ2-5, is DSGVTQTPKHLITATGQRVTLRCSPRSGDLSVYWYQQSLDQGLQFLIQYYNGEERAKGNILERFSAQQFPDLHSELNLSSLELGDSALYFCASSAGQGETQYFGPGTRLLVL.

The CDR3 DNA sequence: TGTGCCAGCAGTACCTATCAAACCTTATCCAAAAACATTCAGTACTTC. Translated: CASSTYQTLSKNIQYF. V is TRBV28 and J is TRBJ2-4; D remains unclear. V was clipped by 5 bases and J by 2 bases, with 16 bases between them. Germline V gives CDR1 MDHEN, CDR2 SYDVKM. The CDR3 is made up of 16 amino acids.

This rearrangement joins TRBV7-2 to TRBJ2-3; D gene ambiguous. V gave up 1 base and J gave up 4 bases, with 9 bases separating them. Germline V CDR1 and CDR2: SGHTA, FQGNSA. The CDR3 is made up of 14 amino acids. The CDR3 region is CASSLGLVSDTQYF. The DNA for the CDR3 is TGTGCCAGCAGCTTAGGTTTAGTTTCAGATACGCAGTATTTT.

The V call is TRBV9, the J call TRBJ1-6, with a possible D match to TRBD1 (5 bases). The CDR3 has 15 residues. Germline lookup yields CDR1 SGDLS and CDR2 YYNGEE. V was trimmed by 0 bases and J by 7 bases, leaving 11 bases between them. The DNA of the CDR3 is TGTGCCAGCAGCGTAGGTACAGGCACGAATTCACCCCTCCACTTT. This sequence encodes CASSVGTGTNSPLHF.

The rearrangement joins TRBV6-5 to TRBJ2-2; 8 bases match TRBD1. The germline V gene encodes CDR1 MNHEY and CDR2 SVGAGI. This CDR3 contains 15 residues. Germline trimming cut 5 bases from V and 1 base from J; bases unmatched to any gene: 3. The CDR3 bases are TGTGCCAGCAGTCGAGGACAGGGGAACACCGGGGAGCTGTTTTTT. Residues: CASSRGQGNTGELFF.

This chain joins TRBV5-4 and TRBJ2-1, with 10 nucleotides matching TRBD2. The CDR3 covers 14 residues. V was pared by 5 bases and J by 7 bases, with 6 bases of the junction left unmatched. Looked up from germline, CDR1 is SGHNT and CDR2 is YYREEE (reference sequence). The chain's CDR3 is CASSLAGVWNEQFF. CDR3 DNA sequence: TGTGCCAGCAGTCTAGCGGGAGTGTGGAATGAGCAGTTCTTC.

The CDR3 is CASGLSVWGSGSNQPQHF. CDR3 DNA: TGTGCTAGTGGTTTGTCGGTTTGGGGATCGGGGAGCAATCAGCCCCAGCATTTT. The rearrangement uses TRBV12-5 and TRBJ1-5; D not certain. V lost 2 bases to trimming and J lost 1 base, with 18 bases between them. The CDR3 length is 18 residues. Germline CDR1 is LGHNT and CDR2 is FRNRAP.

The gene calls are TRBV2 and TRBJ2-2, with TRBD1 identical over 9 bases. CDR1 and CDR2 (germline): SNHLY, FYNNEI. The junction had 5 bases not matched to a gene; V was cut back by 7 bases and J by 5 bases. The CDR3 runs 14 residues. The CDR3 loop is CASTGTGRTGELFF. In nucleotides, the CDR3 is TGTGCCAGCACCGGGACAGGGAGAACCGGGGAGCTGTTTTTT.

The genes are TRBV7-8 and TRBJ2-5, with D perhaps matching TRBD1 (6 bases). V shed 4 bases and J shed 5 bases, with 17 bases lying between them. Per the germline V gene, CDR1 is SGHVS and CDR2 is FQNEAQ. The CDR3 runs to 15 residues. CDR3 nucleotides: TGTGCCAGCAGCTCGTGGGACAACTCTGGGGAGACCCAGTACTTC. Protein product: CASSSWDNSGETQYF.

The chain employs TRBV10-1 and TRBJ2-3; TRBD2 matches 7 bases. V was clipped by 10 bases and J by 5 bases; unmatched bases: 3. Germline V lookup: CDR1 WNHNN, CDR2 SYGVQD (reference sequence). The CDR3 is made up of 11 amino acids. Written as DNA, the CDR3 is TGCGCCACCGGACTAGGAGATACGCAGTATTTT. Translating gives CATGLGDTQYF.

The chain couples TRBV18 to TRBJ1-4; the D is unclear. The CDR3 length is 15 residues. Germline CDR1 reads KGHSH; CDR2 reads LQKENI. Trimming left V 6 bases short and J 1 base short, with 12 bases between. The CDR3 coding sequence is TGTGCCAGCTCGGAGCTCACAAAAACTAATGAAAAACTGTTTTTT. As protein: CASSELTKTNEKLFF.

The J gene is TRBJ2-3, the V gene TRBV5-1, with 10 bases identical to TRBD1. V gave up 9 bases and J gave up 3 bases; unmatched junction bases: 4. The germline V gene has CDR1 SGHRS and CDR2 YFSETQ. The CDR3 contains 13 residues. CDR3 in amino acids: CATRTGGTDTQYF. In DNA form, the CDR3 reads TGCGCCACCAGGACAGGGGGGACAGATACGCAGTATTTT.

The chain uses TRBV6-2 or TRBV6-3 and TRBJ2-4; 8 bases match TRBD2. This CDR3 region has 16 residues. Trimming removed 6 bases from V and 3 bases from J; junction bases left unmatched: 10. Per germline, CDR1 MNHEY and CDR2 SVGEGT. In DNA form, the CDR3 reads TGTGCCAGCAGCTTGACCCCCCGGGGGGGCAAAAACATTCAGTACTTC. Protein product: CASSLTPRGGKNIQYF.

DNA of the CDR3: TGCGCCAGCAGCTTGGGGGGACAGGGGGCAGGCGAGCAGTACTTC. Encoded protein: CASSLGGQGAGEQYF. The J gene is TRBJ2-7, the V gene TRBV5-1, with TRBD1 identical over 12 bases. V shed 0 bases, J shed 6 bases, and the junction held 4 bases outside the gene matches. Germline CDR1 SGHRS, CDR2 YFSETQ. The CDR3 sequence is 15 residues long.

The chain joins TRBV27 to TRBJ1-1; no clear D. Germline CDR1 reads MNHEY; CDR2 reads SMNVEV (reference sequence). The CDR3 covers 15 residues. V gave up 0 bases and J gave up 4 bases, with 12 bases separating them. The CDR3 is CASSLSAGVVTEAFF. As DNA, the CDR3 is TGTGCCAGCAGTTTATCTGCCGGGGTAGTCACTGAAGCTTTCTTT.

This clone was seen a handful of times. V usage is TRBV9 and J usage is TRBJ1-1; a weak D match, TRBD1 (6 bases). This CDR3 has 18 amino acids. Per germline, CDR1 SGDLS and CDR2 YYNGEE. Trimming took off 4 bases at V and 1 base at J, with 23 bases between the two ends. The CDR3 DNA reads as TGTGCCAGCAGCCCCTATCTTGTCCCACAGGGATCGAACACTGAAGCTTTCTTT. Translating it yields CASSPYLVPQGSNTEAFF. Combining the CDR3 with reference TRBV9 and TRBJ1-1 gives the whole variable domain DSGVTQTPKHLITATGQRVTLRCSPRSGDLSVYWYQQSLDQGLQFLIQYYNGEERAKGNILERFSAQQFPDLHSELNLSSLELGDSALYFCASSPYLVPQGSNTEAFFGQGTRLTVV.